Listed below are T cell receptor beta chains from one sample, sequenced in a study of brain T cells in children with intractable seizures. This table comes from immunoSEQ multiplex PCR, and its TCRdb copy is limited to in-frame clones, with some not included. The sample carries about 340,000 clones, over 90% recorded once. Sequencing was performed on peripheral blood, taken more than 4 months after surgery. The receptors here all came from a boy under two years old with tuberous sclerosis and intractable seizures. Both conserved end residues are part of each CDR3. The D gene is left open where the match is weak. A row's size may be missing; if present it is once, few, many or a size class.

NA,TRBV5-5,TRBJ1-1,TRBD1,TGTGCCAGCAGCTTGGCGACAGGGGGCACTGAAGCTTTCTTT,CASSLATGGTEAFF
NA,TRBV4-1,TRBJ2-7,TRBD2,TGCGCCAGCAGCCAAGATAAGGGACTAGCGGAGTCCTACGAGCAGTACTTC,CASSQDKGLAESYEQYF
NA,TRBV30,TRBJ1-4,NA,TGTGCCTGGAGTATGGGGACGGGAGAAAAACTGTTTTTT,CAWSMGTGEKLFF
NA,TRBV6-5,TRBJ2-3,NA,TGTGCCAGCAGTTACACGGCCCCAGATACGCAGTATTTT,CASSYTAPDTQYF
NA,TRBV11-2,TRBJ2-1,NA,TGTGCCAGCAGTGGGACGTTATCCTACAATGAGCAGTTCTTC,CASSGTLSYNEQFF
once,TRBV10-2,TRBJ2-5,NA,TGCGCCAGCAGTGAGAGTCGAGTGAAGCGGGAGACCCAGTACTTC,CASSESRVKRETQYF
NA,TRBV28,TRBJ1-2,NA,TGTGCCAGCAAGACCATCCGGACTAACTATGGCTACACCTTC,CASKTIRTNYGYTF
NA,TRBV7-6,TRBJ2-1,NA,TGTGCCAGCAGCTTAGTTCCTAGCAGGCTTGTCGATGAGCAGTTCTTC,CASSLVPSRLVDEQFF
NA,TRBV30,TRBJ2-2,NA,TGTGCCTGGAGTGTACAGGGAGGCGGGGAGCTGTTTTTT,CAWSVQGGGELFF
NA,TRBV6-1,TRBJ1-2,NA,TGTGCCAGCAGCGTCCTAGAGGGCTACACCTTC,CASSVLEGYTF
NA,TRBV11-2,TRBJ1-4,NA,TGTGCCAGCAGCTTAGGCGGGGAAAAACTGTTTTTT,CASSLGGEKLFF
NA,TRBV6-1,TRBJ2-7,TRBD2,TGTGCCAGCAGTGATCCGGCGGGGGGGCCGTACGAGCAGTACTTC,CASSDPAGGPYEQYF
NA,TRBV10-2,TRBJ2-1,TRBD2,TGCGCCACATCCGGGCGCGGGAGGGTTTTGAGGTCCTACAATGAGCAGTTCTTC,CATSGRGRVLRSYNEQFF
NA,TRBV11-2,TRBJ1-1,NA,TGTGCCAGCAGCTTAGATACGGGCTCTGGCGCTTTCTTT,CASSLDTGSGAFF
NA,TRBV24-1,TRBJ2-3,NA,TGTGCCACCAGTGTAACGGCAGGGGCGCAGTATTTT,CATSVTAGAQYF
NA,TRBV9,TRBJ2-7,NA,TGTGCCAGCAGCGTAGCGGCGGCTGCCCTCTACGAGCAGTACTTC,CASSVAAAALYEQYF
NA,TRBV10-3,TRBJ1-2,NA,TGTGCCATCAGTGCCCAGGGTTTCTATGGCTACACCTTC,CAISAQGFYGYTF
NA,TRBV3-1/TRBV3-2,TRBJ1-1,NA,TGTGCCAGCAGCCCCGGCGACAGGAACACTGAAGCTTTCTTT,CASSPGDRNTEAFF
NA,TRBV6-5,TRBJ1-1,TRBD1,TGTGCCAGCACCCGAGGGCGACAGGGATTAACTGAAGCTTTCTTT,CASTRGRQGLTEAFF
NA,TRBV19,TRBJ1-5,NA,TGTGCCAGTAGGGCGGGGGGGAAAAGGCCCCAGCATTTT,CASRAGGKRPQHF
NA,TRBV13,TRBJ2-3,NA,TGTGCCAGCAGCTTAGGCGGCTATACGCAGTATTTT,CASSLGGYTQYF
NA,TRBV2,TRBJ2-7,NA,TGTGCCAGCAGTGTTAATTCCGAGCAGTACTTC,CASSVNSEQYF
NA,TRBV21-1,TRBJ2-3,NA,TGTGCCAGCAGCCGAAGCAGGGGGTGCACAGATACGCAGTATTTT,CASSRSRGCTDTQYF
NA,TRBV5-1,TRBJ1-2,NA,TGCGCCAGCAGCTTCGGGACACCTTATGGCTACACCTTC,CASSFGTPYGYTF
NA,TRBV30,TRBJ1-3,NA,TGTGCCTGGAGTGCCCCAGGGATAAGCTCTGGAAACACCATATATTTT,CAWSAPGISSGNTIYF
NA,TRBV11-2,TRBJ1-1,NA,TGTGCCAGCAGCTTAGCTTGGGGGCTGGACACTGAAGCTTTCTTT,CASSLAWGLDTEAFF
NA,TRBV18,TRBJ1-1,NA,TGTGCCAGCTCACCGGGCAGGGACCATGAAGCTTTCTTT,CASSPGRDHEAFF
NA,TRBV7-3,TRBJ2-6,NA,TGTGCCAGCAGCCAGGGCGGGACAGCGAACTCTGGGGCCAACGTCCTGACTTTC,CASSQGGTANSGANVLTF
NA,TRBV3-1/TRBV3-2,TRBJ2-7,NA,TGTGCCAGCAGCCTTGGTGGCGGCGTACGTAACGAGCAGTACTTC,CASSLGGGVRNEQYF
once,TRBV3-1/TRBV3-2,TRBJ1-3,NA,TGTGCCAGCAGCCAAGATTACACAGGGACTGGAAACACCATATATTTT,CASSQDYTGTGNTIYF
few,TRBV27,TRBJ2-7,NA,TGTGCCAGCAGTTCGGGCAGCACCTACGAGCAGTACTTC,CASSSGSTYEQYF
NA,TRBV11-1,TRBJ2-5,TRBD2,TGTGCCAGCAGCTCGAGGGGACTAGCGGAAGAGACCCAGTACTTC,CASSSRGLAEETQYF
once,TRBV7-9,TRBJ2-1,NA,TGTGCCAGCAGCTTATACCCCGGTGGGGACTCCTACAATGAGCAGTTCTTC,CASSLYPGGDSYNEQFF
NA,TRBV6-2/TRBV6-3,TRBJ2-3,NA,TGTGCCAGCAGTTACTCTCGTGAGGGAAGGACAGATACGCAGTATTTT,CASSYSREGRTDTQYF
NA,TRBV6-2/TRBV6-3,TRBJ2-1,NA,TGTGCCAGCAGTTCCCTGGGGGGGCCTATGGACAATGAGCAGTTCTTC,CASSSLGGPMDNEQFF
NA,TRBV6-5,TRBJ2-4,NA,TGTGCCAGCAAAACAGAAAGGAGGGGAGAAAACATTCAGTACTTC,CASKTERRGENIQYF
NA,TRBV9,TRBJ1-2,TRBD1,TGTGCCAGCAGCGACGGGACAGGAGACAATAACTATGGCTACACCTTC,CASSDGTGDNNYGYTF
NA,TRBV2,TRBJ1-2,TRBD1,TGTGCCAGCACCCGGGACAGAAGGGGTGATGGCTACACCTTC,CASTRDRRGDGYTF
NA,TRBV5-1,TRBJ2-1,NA,TGCGCCACCACCACCGGGTCCCCCCTCTACAATGAGCAGTTCTTC,CATTTGSPLYNEQFF
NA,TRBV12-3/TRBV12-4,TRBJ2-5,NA,TGTGCCAGCAGTTTAGAGACCCAGTACTTC,CASSLETQYF
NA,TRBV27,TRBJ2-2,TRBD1,TGTGCCAGCAGTTCGGGACAGGGTTCGAACACCGGGGAGCTGTTTTTT,CASSSGQGSNTGELFF
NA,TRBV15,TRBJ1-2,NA,TGTGCCACCAGCAGAGATCTGGGAACTTCCTATGGCTACACCTTC,CATSRDLGTSYGYTF
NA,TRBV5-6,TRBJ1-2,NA,TGTGCCAGCAGCCCGAAACAGGGTGGTAATTTCTATGGCTACACCTTC,CASSPKQGGNFYGYTF
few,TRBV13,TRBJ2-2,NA,TGTGCCAGCAGCTTAGCCGGGGAGAGGAAGACCGGGGAGCTGTTTTTT,CASSLAGERKTGELFF
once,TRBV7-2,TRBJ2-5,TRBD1,TGTGCCAGCAGCTTAGTCGGGACAGGGGGAGAGACCCAGTACTTC,CASSLVGTGGETQYF
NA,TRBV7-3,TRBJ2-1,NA,TGTGCCAGCAGCTCCTCGGGGGAGCAGTTCTTC,CASSSSGEQFF
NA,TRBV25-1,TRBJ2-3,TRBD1,TGTGCCAGCAGTGAGTCTACAGGGGTCCCTATAGATACGCAGTATTTT,CASSESTGVPIDTQYF
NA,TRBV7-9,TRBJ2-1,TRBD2,TGTGCCAGCAGCTTAGTAAGACTAGCGGACAATGAGCAGTTCTTC,CASSLVRLADNEQFF
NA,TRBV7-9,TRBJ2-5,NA,TGTGCCAGCAGCCCCGTTGGAGGGCTGGAACAAGAGACCCAGTACTTC,CASSPVGGLEQETQYF
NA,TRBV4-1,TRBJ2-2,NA,TGCGCCAGCAGCCAAGATTCAGGGGTAACCGGGGAGCTGTTTTTT,CASSQDSGVTGELFF
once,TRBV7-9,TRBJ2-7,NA,TGTGCCAGCAGCCCCGGATCCTACGAGCAGTACTTC,CASSPGSYEQYF
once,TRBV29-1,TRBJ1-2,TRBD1,TGCAGCACCGAGAGGGACAGGGATAGTTCCTCCAACTATGGCTACACCTTC,CSTERDRDSSSNYGYTF
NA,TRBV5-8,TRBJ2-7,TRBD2,TGTGCCAGCAGCTTGGAGGGAGGGGTCGAGCAGTACTTC,CASSLEGGVEQYF
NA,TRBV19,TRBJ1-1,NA,TGTGCCAGTAGTACGCACCCCAGGTGGGGGGGTTTCACTGAAGCTTTCTTT,CASSTHPRWGGFTEAFF